The T cell receptor (beta chain) described here comes from a study of cytomegalovirus exposure and HLA in healthy donors. Study conclusions and caveats: Associated with HLA alleles at 0.05 false discovery rate in a later analysis were approximately 17,000 TCR beta sequences.

The PCR was carried out with 60 Vbeta primers and 13 Jbeta primers. Some clones are missing from TCRdb's copy, which holds only in-frame ones; the method was immunoSEQ multiplex PCR. The profile shows roughly 160,000 clones, 84% of them singletons. V gave up 8 bases and J gave up 8 bases, with 15 bases separating them. Germline loops: CDR1 SNHLY, CDR2 FYNNEI. The CDR3 runs to 12 residues. A word on this clone: As yet, its antigen is unknown.

The clonotype comes from a boy between 2 and 10 years old in good health and CMV-seronegative. The rearrangement uses TRBV2 and TRBJ1-2, with a tentative D call TRBD1 (5 bases). Input material: PBMCs. CDR3 bases: TGTGCCAGCGGCGGACACACAGGCGGCTACACCTTC. Translating it yields CASGGHTGGYTF.